This TCR beta chain is from a study of T cell responses to AZD1222 COVID-19 vaccine (dated by TCRdb to the early 2020s). In the study overall: A total of 230 to 250 trial participants underwent TCR sequencing, of whom 200 to 220 received two doses of AZD1222 and 26 received two doses of the MenACWY control vaccine. Trial participants were enrolled by age into 18-55, 56-69 and 70-plus year subgroups, with approximately 160, 26 and 62 TCR-sequenced participants respectively. Results the study describes overall, beyond this receptor: In the small 56-69-year group, the increase in depth fell short of significance, most likely because of low power. Participants were mostly white British and included more females than males, and it was suggested by the authors that clonal diversity may have been underestimated. Reportedly, almost half of the unique spike-specific TCRs recognized epitopes lying outside the regions that are mutated in the B.1.351 and B.1.1.7 variants. Spike-specific TCR breadth and depth rose significantly after two AZD1222 doses compared with day 0 and with MenACWY recipients. Only five or six AZD1222 recipients were SARS-CoV-2 seropositive at baseline, limiting conclusions about previously exposed vaccinees. Because no day 14 peak-response samples were available, repertoires were characterized only after the peak T cell response. The whole spike protein was spanned by vaccine-associated CD4 TCRs, and dominant responses were seen in regions 160-218 and 743-854.

On this clone: Its antigen is not yet known. Qualities for individual bases were not recorded, and no much larger clone is one base off.

CDR3 length: 14 amino acids, cysteine to phenylalanine. Just CDR3 DNA is preserved here, 42 bases in frame from base 1. Via the germline V gene (reference sequence), CDR1 is MNHEY and CDR2 SMNVEV. Clipping removes 3 bases from V and 8 bases from J, with 5 as the unmatched junction base count. Explained via the paper, the time point label denotes: about 28 days (+/-7) after the second vaccine dose. AZD1222 recipients with second doses at about 4 weeks or about 12 weeks were pooled, because spike-specific TCR depth and breadth did not differ between schedules. Vaccinee samples were obtained from the UK trials COV001 and COV002, which included a single-blind randomized controlled phase 2/3 trial of AZD1222 (ChAdOx1 nCoV-19) in healthy adults. For TCRbeta chain sequencing, PBMC samples from trial participants were taken at day 0 and at day 28 after the second dose. The CDR3 regions of human TCRbeta chains were subjected to immunosequencing. Under the source paper's analysis protocol: TCRs in the repertoires were compared against a reference library of SARS-CoV-2-specific TCRs that had been generated with the MIRA antigen-specificity platform. Breadth was defined as the fraction of unique TCRs that were SARS-CoV-2-associated, and depth was defined as the fraction of total T cells that were SARS-CoV-2-associated. Using the MIRA data, each spike-specific TCR was mapped to the spike region that the TCR reacts to and placed in a CD4 or CD8 class. Log10-transformed breadth and depth values were compared by one-way ANOVA with Sidak's multiple comparisons tests. The source is immuneACCESS, and TCRdb retained only in-frame sequences with V and J called. Part of the clones is not carried over; for the studies checked, unresolved V genes explain less than half of this, and the remainder is unexplained. V, J and clone size are those of that table, while D and trimming were read from the DNA. The sample contains 150,000 to 200,000 clones, 80% to 95% of them found a single time. 5% to 6.5% of the sample lies in the top ten.

The receptor comes from an adult who received the AZD1222 COVID-19 vaccine. The sample here was peripheral blood, taken 28 days after the second AZD1222 dose. Rearrangement joined TRBV27 to TRBJ1-4; 8 of the junction bases match TRBD1. DNA sequence: TGTGCCAGCAGTTTCCGACAGGGGAGGGAAAAACTGTTTTTT. The encoded protein is CASSFRQGREKLFF.